This TCR beta chain was sequenced in a study of T cell responses to AZD1222 COVID-19 vaccine. General study findings and limits: Possibly, clonal diversity was underestimated; donors were largely white British and included more females.

Investigators merged groups given second doses at roughly 4 or roughly 12 weeks. Here immunoSEQ multiplex PCR was the method, and the copy in TCRdb shows in-frame clones only, minus some. The profile shows under 100,000 clones, approximately 89% of them singletons. This CDR3 comprises 13 residues. The germline V gene has CDR1 MNHNS and CDR2 SASEGT. Points on this clone: Its antigen is unknown. Mismatch with germline at one junction end may stem from a read error.

This TCR derives from an adult who received the AZD1222 COVID-19 vaccine. The V call is TRBV6-1, the J call TRBJ1-4; D is uncertain. The material sequenced was peripheral blood, taken 28 days after the second AZD1222 dose. The chain's CDR3 is CASSEDRWGKLFF. The DNA for the CDR3 is TGTGCCAGCAGCGAAGACCGGTGGGGAAAACTGTTTTTT.